The rows below give T cell receptor beta chains drawn from one sample of a study of shared clonotypes between healthy human individuals. TCRdb keeps only in-frame clones here, not all; method: immunoSEQ multiplex PCR. The data contain about a million clones, roughly 80% of them seen just once; the ten biggest clones take up 0.89%. Sequenced sample: memory CD4+ T cells from PBMCs. All receptors derive from a man aged 18 to 29 in good health. Some clones in this sample may be carry-over from other donors' samples. Each CDR3 is given with its conserved first and last residue. Each record gives: J gene, V gene, D gene, clone size, CDR3 protein, CDR3 DNA. A D gene is named only where the DNA matches it firmly. A row's size may be missing; if present it is once, few, many or a size class.

>TRBJ2-7|TRBV18|NA|NA
CASSPPSVPEQYF
TGTGCCAGCTCACCACCGTCAGTGCCAGAGCAGTACTTC
>TRBJ2-7|TRBV19|NA|NA
CASRVAASYEQYF
TGTGCCAGTAGGGTGGCCGCCTCCTACGAGCAGTACTTC
>TRBJ1-5|TRBV27|TRBD1|NA
CASSLGTGNQPQHF
TGTGCCAGCAGTTTGGGGACAGGAAATCAGCCCCAGCATTTT
>TRBJ2-3|TRBV5-1|NA|once
CASSIRQVTDTQYF
TGCGCCAGCAGCATTCGACAGGTAACAGATACGCAGTATTTT
>TRBJ2-2|TRBV7-9|NA|NA
CASSLRRDLAGELFF
TGTGCCAGCAGCTTACGTAGGGACTTGGCCGGGGAGCTGTTTTTT
>TRBJ1-5|TRBV6-5|NA|few
CASSYSRYSNQPQHF
TGTGCCAGCAGTTACTCGCGGTATAGCAATCAGCCCCAGCATTTT
>TRBJ1-2|TRBV6-4|NA|NA
CASSPGNNYGYTF
TGTGCCAGCAGCCCCGGTAATAACTATGGCTACACCTTC
>TRBJ1-2|TRBV6-5|NA|NA
CASSYTIGGTYGYTF
TGTGCCAGCAGTTACACGATTGGGGGGACCTATGGCTACACCTTC
>TRBJ2-7|TRBV29-1|TRBD1|once
CSVESGQTYEQYF
TGCAGCGTTGAATCGGGACAGACCTACGAGCAGTACTTC
>TRBJ2-5|TRBV5-1|TRBD2|NA
CASSLGGTSSEQYF
TGCGCCAGCAGCTTGGGAGGGACTAGCTCTGAGCAGTACTTC
>TRBJ2-5|TRBV4-2|TRBD2|NA
CASSQGTSGSGGQETQYF
TGTGCCAGCAGCCAAGGGACTAGCGGGAGTGGTGGCCAAGAGACCCAGTACTTC
>TRBJ2-7|TRBV6-5|TRBD2|NA
CASSSGTSALEQYF
TGTGCCAGCAGTTCCGGGACTAGCGCCTTGGAGCAGTACTTC
>TRBJ1-1|TRBV27|TRBD1|NA
CASSSNSWTGLDAFF
TGTGCCAGCAGCAGCAATAGCTGGACAGGGCTAGACGCTTTCTTT
>TRBJ2-7|TRBV28|NA|many
CASSFIAAYEQYF
TGTGCCAGCAGTTTTATAGCTGCCTACGAGCAGTACTTC
>TRBJ2-1|TRBV7-2|NA|NA
CASSPDLRIVSYNEQFF
TGTGCCAGCAGCCCCGACTTGAGGATTGTCTCCTACAATGAGCAGTTCTTC
>TRBJ2-7|TRBV10-3|TRBD1|NA
CAISESSLQQGAHEQYF
TGTGCCATCAGTGAGTCGTCATTACAACAGGGGGCCCACGAGCAGTACTTC
>TRBJ2-7|TRBV25-1|TRBD2|NA
CASSVAGVYEQYF
TGTGCCAGCAGCGTAGCGGGAGTGTACGAGCAGTACTTC
>TRBJ1-3|TRBV7-8|NA|NA
CASSEADGGNTIYF
TGTGCCAGCAGCGAGGCGGATGGGGGAAACACCATATATTTT
>TRBJ1-4|TRBV5-5|NA|NA
CASSSRPEKLFF
TGTGCCAGCAGCTCACGACCTGAAAAACTGTTTTTT
>TRBJ2-4|TRBV7-3|NA|NA
CASSAQGGDIQYF
TGTGCCAGCAGCGCCCAAGGGGGTGACATTCAGTACTTC
>TRBJ1-1|TRBV5-1|NA|few
CASSFNRETEAFF
TGCGCCAGCAGCTTTAACAGGGAAACTGAAGCTTTCTTT
>TRBJ1-3|TRBV6-6|NA|NA
CASSSKNRYSGNTIYF
TGTGCCAGCAGTTCTAAGAACAGGTACTCTGGAAACACCATATATTTT
>TRBJ1-2|TRBV7-9|NA|NA
CASSTIRGAPVHGYTF
TGTGCCAGCAGCACAATAAGGGGGGCACCCGTCCACGGCTACACCTTC
>TRBJ2-3|TRBV6-1|NA|NA
CASSVAGGTDTQYF
TGTGCCAGCAGCGTAGCTGGGGGCACAGATACGCAGTATTTT
>TRBJ1-1|TRBV6-6|NA|NA
CASTGPGGTEAFF
TGTGCCAGCACCGGCCCGGGAGGGACTGAAGCTTTCTTT
>TRBJ1-1|TRBV7-2|NA|NA
CASSPHRAGNTEAFF
TGTGCCAGCAGCCCACACAGGGCGGGGAACACTGAAGCTTTCTTT
>TRBJ2-7|TRBV13|NA|once
CASSLGGRRREQYF
TGTGCCAGCAGCTTAGGAGGGAGGAGACGCGAGCAGTACTTC
>TRBJ2-7|TRBV7-2|TRBD2|few
CASRPSGLAGVREQYF
TGTGCCAGCAGACCCTCGGGACTAGCGGGAGTAAGGGAGCAGTACTTC
>TRBJ2-7|TRBV10-3|NA|NA
CAIRGGGYEQYF
TGTGCCATCAGAGGAGGGGGGTACGAGCAGTACTTC
>TRBJ1-4|TRBV30|TRBD1|many
CAWTDRVGEKLFF
TGTGCCTGGACAGACAGGGTTGGCGAAAAACTGTTTTTT
>TRBJ1-1|TRBV5-1|TRBD1|NA
CASSDRQGGEAFF
TGCGCCAGCAGCGACCGACAGGGAGGTGAAGCTTTCTTT
>TRBJ2-1|TRBV29-1|NA|NA
CSTSRGDEQFF
TGCAGCACCTCCCGTGGTGATGAGCAGTTCTTC
>TRBJ2-5|TRBV2|NA|NA
CASSRWQETQYF
TGTGCCAGCAGTAGGTGGCAAGAGACCCAGTACTTC
>TRBJ2-3|TRBV28|TRBD2|NA
CASSSPPGGGTYTDTQYF
TGTGCCAGCAGTTCCCCCCCCGGGGGGGGGACCTACACAGATACGCAGTATTTT
>TRBJ2-1|TRBV29-1|TRBD1|NA
CSVAPGQMYNEQFF
TGCAGCGTTGCACCGGGACAGATGTACAATGAGCAGTTCTTC
>TRBJ2-5|TRBV18|TRBD2|NA
CASSPYLAGVGETQYF
TGTGCCAGCTCACCCTACTTAGCGGGAGTGGGAGAGACCCAGTACTTC
>TRBJ1-1|TRBV13|NA|NA
CASTRDSRGNTEAFF
TGTGCCAGCACCCGGGACTCCAGAGGTAACACTGAAGCTTTCTTT
>TRBJ2-2|TRBV11-2|NA|NA
CASTRRADGELFF
TGTGCCAGCACCCGGAGGGCGGACGGGGAGCTGTTTTTT
>TRBJ2-7|TRBV27|NA|NA
CASSSSPPGLQRDEQYF
TGTGCCAGCAGTTCCTCTCCACCGGGACTTCAACGGGACGAGCAGTACTTC